This T cell receptor beta chain is from a study of blood T cell repertoires in COVID-19. Only a few counts were recorded for this clone. The trim removed 5 bases at V and 8 bases at J, leaving 4 bases unmatched. The CDR3 spans 13 residues. The germline V gene encodes CDR1 MNHEY and CDR2 SVGAGI. Measured with immunoSEQ multiplex PCR; TCRdb has only the in-frame clones, and not every one. In the table there are roughly 110,000 clones, approximately 80% of which are singletons. Sequenced: peripheral blood. V gene TRBV6-5 combines with J gene TRBJ1-2; TRBD1 agrees at 11 bases. The clonotype was recovered from a woman aged 55-69 years with acute or convalescent COVID-19. The CDR3 nucleotides read TGTGCCAGCAGTCCGGGACAGGGGGGCGGCTACACCTTC. This sequence encodes CASSPGQGGGYTF.